This is a list of T cell receptor beta chains from one sample in a study of STAT5B mutations in CD4+ large granular lymphocyte leukemia. Libraries were prepared by immunoSEQ multiplex PCR; TCRdb keeps only in-frame clonotypes and omits some of them. The top ten clones hold more than 0.9% of a sample with over 35,000 clones, roughly 85% of them seen once. Sequencing used CD4+ T cells from blood buffy coats. The receptors were sampled from a human donor in good health. Both conserved end residues are part of each CDR3. Fields, in order: V gene, CDR3 protein.

V: TRBV9
CDR3: CASSGRTSGRRTDTQYF

V: TRBV19
CDR3: CASSRYDSVSAQYF

V: TRBV5-8
CDR3: CASSLLRGHVEQYF

V: TRBV7-3
CDR3: CASAVGASSYEQYF

V: TRBV19
CDR3: CASSRGLNQPQHF

V: TRBV28
CDR3: CASSRGGGQPQHF

V: TRBV2
CDR3: CASSLRESPLHF

V: TRBV5-6
CDR3: CASSFQAAWKGTEAFF

V: TRBV27
CDR3: CASSFRGGHNEQFF

V: TRBV4-3
CDR3: CASSLDRGQRNEQFF

V: TRBV7-9
CDR3: CASSSHERTSGRSTGELFF

V: TRBV5-1
CDR3: CASSEAQPYNEQFF

V: TRBV13
CDR3: CASSSTEGTSYNEQFF

V: TRBV30
CDR3: CAWSVPGGQETQYF

V: TRBV7-3
CDR3: CASSPSYLRTDTQYF